The 13 T cell receptor beta chains below come from one sample, sequenced in a study of glioma-infiltrating T cells after dendritic cell vaccination. Repertoires were generated with immunoSEQ multiplex PCR, while TCRdb's copy carries only in-frame clones and drops some. The sample lists over 80,000 clones; about 81% were seen once. The time point: after dendritic cell vaccination, including at tumor progression/relapse. This specimen was blood, taken after dendritic cell vaccination. These receptors were collected from a human donor with glioblastoma.

The genes are TRBV25-1 and TRBJ2-3; 8 bases agree with TRBD1. The CDR3 is 17 residues long. CDR1 MGHDK and CDR2 SYGVNS come from the germline V gene. Trimming removed 2 bases from V and 0 bases from J; junction bases left unmatched: 7. The CDR3 reads CASSELGTGRSTDTQYF. In DNA, the CDR3 is TGTGCCAGCAGTGAACTCGGGACAGGTCGTAGCACAGATACGCAGTATTTT. The variable domain in full, with the rest retrieved from reference TRBV25-1 and TRBJ2-3, is EADIYQTPRYLVIGTGKKITLECSQTMGHDKMYWYQQDPGMELHLIHYSYGVNSTEKGDLSSESTVSRIRTEHFPLTLESARPSHTSQYLCASSELGTGRSTDTQYFGPGTRLTVL.

This chain uses TRBV19 with TRBJ2-3; 9 positions match TRBD2. The CDR3 extends over 17 amino acids. J lost 5 bases, V lost 3 bases, and 12 bases had no gene match. Germline CDR1 LNHDA, CDR2 SQIVND (reference sequence). The CDR3 DNA reads as TGTGCCAGTAGTATTGGGGCTAGCGGGACATCGAAAGATACGCAGTATTTT. Translating gives CASSIGASGTSKDTQYF.

This clone was detected once. The genes are TRBV5-1 and TRBJ1-1, with 7 nucleotides matching TRBD1. There are 16 residues in the CDR3. Germline V gene data show CDR1 as SGHRS and CDR2 as YFSETQ. With V trimmed by 4 bases and J by 1 base, 10 bases remained unmatched. The CDR3 sequence: CASSPEGQRTNTEAFF. The DNA of the CDR3 is TGCGCCAGCAGCCCGGAGGGACAGCGAACGAACACTGAAGCTTTCTTT.

This rearrangement joins TRBV15 to TRBJ2-2; possible D gene TRBD1, 6 bases. CDR1 is LNHNV and CDR2 is YYDKDF in the germline V gene (reference sequence). The CDR3 loop spans 14 amino acids. Trimming cost V 0 bases and J 7 bases, with 9 bases left between them. DNA for the CDR3: TGTGCCACCAGCAGAGAAGGGGGTAACGGGGAGCTGTTTTTT. Its translation is CATSREGGNGELFF.

V is TRBV6-1 and J is TRBJ2-4; 13 nucleotides match TRBD2. Germline V gene lookup returns CDR1 MNHNS and CDR2 SASEGT. CDR3 length equals 17 residues. The trim removed 4 bases at V and 8 bases at J, leaving 11 bases unmatched. CDR3 sequence: CASSGRTSGGRRDIQYF. Here the CDR3 DNA reads TGTGCCAGCAGTGGGCGGACTAGCGGGGGTCGTAGGGACATTCAGTACTTC.

The rearrangement uses TRBV6-1 and TRBJ1-5, with no clear D. V gave up 4 bases and J gave up 4 bases, with 5 bases separating them. Germline values: CDR1 MNHNS, CDR2 SASEGT. This CDR3 has 12 residues. In DNA form, the CDR3 reads TGTGCCAGCAGTGGTAGAAATCAGCCCCAGCATTTT. Residues: CASSGRNQPQHF.

This chain joins TRBV7-3 and TRBJ2-2; 10 positions agree with TRBD1. V gave up 4 bases and J gave up 3 bases; unmatched junction bases: 11. Germline V CDR1 and CDR2: SGHTA, FQGTGA. This CDR3 is built from 18 residues. CDR3 nucleotides: TGTGCCAGCAGCTCACTGGGACAGGGGCAGGGGGACACCGGGGAGCTGTTTTTT. It specifies CASSSLGQGQGDTGELFF.

A note on this clone: Distinct nucleotide sequences in the sample also encode this CDR3. The CDR3 spells CASSRGGSTGELFF. CDR3 DNA sequence: TGTGCCAGCAGTAGGGGGGGCTCCACCGGGGAGCTGTTTTTT. The chain recombines TRBV9 with TRBJ2-2; D may be TRBD2 (7 bases). The germline CDR1 and CDR2 sequences are SGDLS and YYNGEE. The CDR3 runs 14 residues. V gave up 5 bases and J gave up 4 bases, with 12 bases separating them.

In this sample, this clone turned up once. This sequence joins TRBV12-5 and TRBJ2-1; D unclear. The CDR3 covers 13 residues. Looked up from germline, CDR1 is LGHNT and CDR2 is FRNRAP. Trimming removed 6 bases from V and 6 bases from J, with 12 bases in between. The chain's CDR3 is CASGSTGANEQFF. The CDR3 DNA reads as TGTGCTAGTGGGTCGACTGGAGCCAATGAGCAGTTCTTC. The complete variable domain, with remaining parts taken from reference TRBV12-5 and TRBJ2-1, reads DARVTQTPRHKVTEMGQEVTMRCQPILGHNTVFWYRQTMMQGLELLAYFRNRAPLDDSGMPKDRFSAEMPDATLATLKIQPSEPRDSAVYFCASGSTGANEQFFGPGTRLTVL.

The genes are TRBV18 and TRBJ1-4; TRBD1 matches at 9 bases. The CDR3 loop spans 15 amino acids. Trimming at V came to 3 bases and at J to 5 bases, leaving 4 bases not matched to a gene. The V gene's germline CDR1 is KGHSH and CDR2 LQKENI. CDR3 nucleotides: TGTGCCAGCTCACCGCAGACAGGGGGGAATGAAAAACTGTTTTTT. The encoded protein is CASSPQTGGNEKLFF.

The rearrangement links TRBV5-1 to TRBJ2-3, with D perhaps matching TRBD1 (6 bases). Per germline, CDR1 SGHRS and CDR2 YFSETQ. CDR3 length: 14 residues. With 7 bases removed from V and 2 bases from J, the gap between germline ends came to 14 bases. The CDR3 sequence: CASSANRATDTQYF. CDR3 nucleotides: TGCGCCAGCTCGGCAAACAGGGCCACAGATACGCAGTATTTT.

V usage is TRBV5-1 and J usage is TRBJ2-7; 9 bases map to TRBD2. V lost 3 bases and J lost 2; bases outside the gene matches: 18. Germline V gene sequence: CDR1 SGHRS, CDR2 YFSETQ. The CDR3 has 19 residues. CDR3 in DNA: TGCGCCAGCAGCTGGTGGAGTGGCGGGGGGGGCGGGAGGGCCTACGAGCAGTACGTC. Its protein is CASSWWSGGGGGRAYEQYV.

The chain employs TRBV5-4 and TRBJ1-1; unclear D gene. The CDR3 spans 15 residues. Germline CDR1 reads SGHNT; CDR2 reads YYREEE (reference sequence). V lost 3 bases and J lost 0, with 12 bases in between. The CDR3 nucleotides read TGTGCCAGCAGCTATGGAAGGAGCATGAACACTGAAGCTTTCTTT. This translates into CASSYGRSMNTEAFF.